The 22 T cell receptor beta chains reported below all come from one sample, sequenced in a study of blood T cell repertoires in COVID-19. The method was immunoSEQ multiplex PCR; TCRdb's version includes in-frame clones alone and lacks a portion of them. Of 250,000 or so clones detected, over 70% appear once; the ten largest clones hold about 1.6%. Input material: peripheral blood. Source of these receptors: a woman aged 40 to 50 who had recovered from COVID-19.

The chain joins TRBV29-1 to TRBJ2-2; 13 nucleotides match TRBD2. This CDR3 comprises 17 residues. V shed 6 bases, J shed 3 bases, and the junction held 10 bases outside the gene matches. Germline V CDR1 and CDR2: SQVTM, ANQGSEA. Here the CDR3 reads CSVLRTSGGRDTGELFF. The DNA of the CDR3 is TGCAGCGTCCTGAGGACTAGCGGGGGACGGGACACCGGGGAGCTGTTTTTT.

This chain joins TRBV6-5 and TRBJ2-3; possibly TRBD2 for D (6 bases). The germline V gene encodes CDR1 MNHEY and CDR2 SVGAGI. V was cut by 0 bases and J by 2 bases, with 9 bases left in between. The CDR3 runs 15 residues. The CDR3 spells CASSYSGGNTDTQYF. The CDR3 region has the DNA TGTGCCAGCAGTTACTCAGGCGGGAACACAGATACGCAGTATTTT.

The chain recombines TRBV19 with TRBJ1-1; weak D call: TRBD1 (5 bases). The length of the CDR3 is 14 residues. V lost 3 bases and J lost 1, with 9 bases in between. Germline CDR1 is LNHDA and CDR2 is SQIVND (reference sequence). As DNA, the CDR3 is TGTGCCAGTAGTATCGACAGCTGGAACACTGAAGCTTTCTTT. This encodes CASSIDSWNTEAFF.

Here the CDR3 reads CASSRYGTGASEQYF. In nucleotides, the CDR3 is TGTGCCAGCAGTAGGTACGGGACAGGAGCCTCCGAGCAGTACTTC. This chain joins TRBV6-5 and TRBJ2-7; 8 bases map to TRBD1. This CDR3 has 15 residues. CDR1 is MNHEY and CDR2 is SVGAGI in the germline V gene. V lost 5 bases to trimming and J lost 6 bases; unmatched junction nucleotides: 12.

This clone has a single count. J is TRBJ1-5 and V is TRBV28, with D tentatively TRBD1 (5 bases). Trimming stripped 0 bases from V and 2 bases from J, with 8 bases between. Germline loops: CDR1 MDHEN, CDR2 SYDVKM. The CDR3 is 15 amino acids. CDR3 in amino acids: CASSLWDKGNQPQHF. The CDR3 coding sequence is TGTGCCAGCAGTTTATGGGACAAAGGCAATCAGCCCCAGCATTTT.

The rearrangement uses TRBV29-1 and TRBJ1-2; tentative D call: TRBD1 (6 bases). Per germline, CDR1 SQVTM and CDR2 ANQGSEA. CDR3 size: 13 residues. V lost 3 bases and J 7 bases, leaving 15 bases between the germline ends. The CDR3 protein is CSVDFLGAGGYTF. The CDR3 DNA follows: TGCAGCGTTGATTTCCTGGGGGCGGGTGGCTACACCTTC. The full variable domain, its missing parts supplied by reference TRBV29-1 and TRBJ1-2, is SAVISQKPSRDICQRGTSLTIQCQVDSQVTMMFWYRQQPGQSLTLIATANQGSEATYESGFVIDKFPISRPNLTFSTLTVSNMSPEDSSIYLCSVDFLGAGGYTFGSGTRLTVV.

The gene calls are TRBV7-2 and TRBJ1-2, with 7 bases matching TRBD1. The ends lost 1 base at V and 7 bases at J; junction bases unmatched: 9. CDR1 and CDR2 from the germline V gene are SGHTA and FQGNSA. The CDR3 spans 15 residues. CDR3 loop: CASSLVSWDRSGYTF. CDR3 in DNA: TGTGCCAGCAGCTTAGTAAGTTGGGACAGAAGTGGCTACACCTTC.

This rearrangement joins TRBV6-6 to TRBJ1-2; possible D gene TRBD1, 5 bases. V lost 4 bases to trimming and J lost 8 bases, with 11 bases between them. This CDR3 spans 12 amino acids. In germline, CDR1 is MNHNY, CDR2 SVGAGI (reference sequence). The CDR3 DNA reads TGTGCCAGCAGTTCCCGGGGGGTAGGCTACACCTTC. Amino acids: CASSSRGVGYTF.

CDR3 amino acids: CASSRDIAPTNEKLFF. Here the CDR3 DNA reads TGTGCCAGCAGCCGGGACATTGCCCCAACTAATGAAAAACTGTTTTTT. V is TRBV7-9 and J is TRBJ1-4, with TRBD1 as a possible D gene (6 bases). Germline loops: CDR1 SEHNR, CDR2 FQNEAQ (reference sequence). Deletions cut 5 bases from V and 0 bases from J, with 13 bases between. This CDR3 has 16 residues.

The chain employs TRBV4-3 and TRBJ2-3; D might be TRBD1 (6 bases). This CDR3 has 14 amino acids. Germline-derived CDR1 and CDR2 are LGHNA and YSLEER. Trimming removed 2 bases from V and 2 bases from J, with 8 bases in between. The CDR3: CASSQRTATDTQYF. In nucleotides, the CDR3 is TGCGCCAGCAGCCAAAGGACAGCCACAGATACGCAGTATTTT.

This clone was counted a few times. This chain links TRBV5-4 with TRBJ2-7, with 12 bases matching TRBD2. The germline gives CDR1 SGHNT, CDR2 YYREEE (reference sequence). Trimming cost V 5 bases and J 5 bases; bases outside gene matches: 5. The CDR3 is made up of 14 amino acids. In nucleotides, the CDR3 is TGTGCCAGCAGTCGGACTAGCGGGGAGAACGAGCAGTACTTC. Translation gives CASSRTSGENEQYF.

The V call is TRBV29-1, the J call TRBJ2-1; D possibly corresponds to TRBD1 (6 bases). The V gene's germline CDR1 is SQVTM and CDR2 ANQGSEA. The CDR3 has 14 amino acids. V was trimmed by 7 bases and J by 4 bases, leaving 17 bases between them. The DNA for the CDR3 is TGCAGCGGGGGTCCCGGGACATCTTACAATGAGCAGTTCTTC. It codes for CSGGPGTSYNEQFF.

The chain carries TRBV6-5 and TRBJ1-6, with D tentatively TRBD1 (5 bases). V lost 4 bases to trimming and J lost 4 bases, with 14 bases between them. This CDR3 is built from 16 residues. CDR1 and CDR2 (germline): MNHEY, SVGAGI. CDR3 bases: TGTGCCAGCAGTTTTAGGAGGGGCCCTTATAATTCACCCCTCCACTTT. This codes for CASSFRRGPYNSPLHF.

The V call is TRBV5-6, the J call TRBJ1-2; D uncertain. Trimming took off 2 bases at V and 2 bases at J, with 7 bases between the two ends. Germline V gene lookup returns CDR1 SGHDT and CDR2 YYEEEE. The CDR3 length is 13 residues. The CDR3 sequence: CASSFGRNYGYTF. The CDR3 nucleotides are TGTGCCAGCAGCTTTGGGAGAAACTATGGCTACACCTTC. Supplemented by reference TRBV5-6 and TRBJ1-2, the full variable domain reads DAGVTQSPTHLIKTRGQQVTLRCSPKSGHDTVSWYQQALGQGPQFIFQYYEEEERQRGNFPDRFSGHQFPNYSSELNVNALLLGDSALYLCASSFGRNYGYTFGSGTRLTVV.

V usage is TRBV5-1 and J usage is TRBJ2-6; D remains unclear. CDR1 is SGHRS, CDR2 YFSETQ, per germline. The CDR3 length is 15 residues. V lost 0 bases, J lost 4 bases, and 8 bases lay in between. The CDR3 loop is CASSLGPRGANVLTF. The CDR3, as DNA: TGCGCCAGCAGCTTGGGTCCGAGAGGGGCCAACGTCCTGACTTTC.

This clone was seen only once. This chain uses TRBV6-5 with TRBJ1-2; the D is unclear. The CDR3 covers 14 residues. V lost 2 bases and J lost 6, with 13 bases in between. The germline V gene has CDR1 MNHEY and CDR2 SVGAGI. In DNA, the CDR3 is TGTGCCAGCAGTTACGGTGGCAGGATCAATGGCTACACCTTC. Translation: CASSYGGRINGYTF.

This chain joins TRBV6-5 and TRBJ2-3, with TRBD1 identical over 7 bases. CDR1 MNHEY and CDR2 SVGAGI come from the germline V gene. The CDR3 is 15 amino acids. V was clipped by 5 bases and J by 3 bases; unmatched bases: 8. DNA for the CDR3: TGTGCCAGCAGTAGAACAGGGGAAGGGACAGATACGCAGTATTTT. It specifies CASSRTGEGTDTQYF.

The chain combines TRBV27 with TRBJ1-5; tentative D call: TRBD1 (5 bases). With 3 bases removed from V and 7 bases from J, the gap between germline ends came to 13 bases. CDR1 and CDR2 (germline): MNHEY, SMNVEV (reference sequence). The CDR3 is made up of 14 amino acids. As DNA, the CDR3 is TGTGCCAGCAGTTTTAGCAGGGTTGGACAGCCCCAGCATTTT. It codes for CASSFSRVGQPQHF.

This rearrangement joins TRBV6-2 or TRBV6-3 to TRBJ1-4; TRBD1 might be the D (5 bases). Trimming pared 2 bases from V and 7 bases from J, leaving 20 bases between. CDR3 length equals 17 residues. Per germline, CDR1 MNHEY and CDR2 SVGEGT. CDR3 nucleotides: TGTGCCAGCAGTTACGGCTCTGAGGGGAGGGTGCGTGAAAAACTGTTTTTT. Protein: CASSYGSEGRVREKLFF.

The chain employs TRBV7-6 and TRBJ1-1; 9 bases are a match to TRBD1. The V gene end was trimmed by 4 bases and the J gene end by 6 bases; junction bases not matched to a gene: 9. The V gene's germline CDR1 is SGHVS and CDR2 FNYEAQ. This CDR3 has 15 residues. For the CDR3, the DNA is TGTGCCAGCAGCTCCCTCCCGGACAGGGGACCTGAAGCTTTCTTT. Protein: CASSSLPDRGPEAFF.

V and J are TRBV29-1 and TRBJ1-3; D possibly corresponds to TRBD1 (6 bases). The germline V gene encodes CDR1 SQVTM and CDR2 ANQGSEA. The CDR3 length is 14 residues. Between the trimmed V and J ends, which lost 7 bases and 5 bases, there was a span of 18 bases. As DNA, the CDR3 is TGCAGCGCCGAAGGGGGGGCGGAAAGAAACACCATATATTTT. Translated: CSAEGGAERNTIYF.

This clone has only one observation. The chain uses TRBV5-1 and TRBJ2-7; D possibly corresponds to TRBD1 (6 bases). Trimming took off 4 bases at V and 5 bases at J, with 16 bases between the two ends. Germline CDR1 and CDR2: SGHRS and YFSETQ. The CDR3 contains 14 residues. Here the CDR3 DNA reads TGCGCCAGCAGCCTCGAAGGGGGAGAAGACGAGCAGTACTTC. Encoded protein: CASSLEGGEDEQYF.